This T cell receptor beta chain was retrieved from a study of OX40 agonist ivuxolimab in advanced cancers. Study-wide context: Eligibility admitted prior anti-PD-1, anti-PD-L1 or anti-CTLA-4 therapy; around 41% had some.

Autoimmune disease history or systemic immunosuppression barred patients. Baseline, cycle 4 day 1, and cycle 7 day 1 were the blood sampling points. Assay: immunoSEQ multiplex PCR; the TCRdb copy retains only in-frame clones and omits some. The sample lists under 35,000 clones; about 89% were seen once. In its sample, this clone was seen a few times. V lost 0 bases to trimming and J lost 4 bases, with 1 base between them. The CDR3 runs to 12 residues. The V gene's germline CDR1 is MGHRA and CDR2 YSYEKL. The TCR was taken from an adult with an advanced solid tumor such as melanoma, head and neck, liver or kidney cancer. The material was CD4+ or CD8+ T cells sorted from blood, obtained in a trial of the OX40 agonist ivuxolimab. V usage is TRBV4-1 and J usage is TRBJ1-3; D gene uncertain. The CDR3 coding sequence is TGCGCCAGCAGCCAAGAGGGAAACACCATATATTTT. Residues: CASSQEGNTIYF.